These 27 T cell receptor beta chains share one sample of origin, sequenced in a study of low-dose radiotherapy and immunotherapy resistance in tumors (dated 2022 in TCRdb). Sample time point, as interpreted from the label and publication: before trial treatment. The instrument given in TCRdb is Illumina HiSeq 2500. To make first-strand cDNA, Superscript III was used along with a set of TRAV- and TRBV-specific primers so that both the TCRalpha and TCRbeta chains were covered. TCRs were amplified for 15 to 20 PCR cycles with Phusion, using a constant-region primer paired with the adapter attached to the V primers. TCRdb redid the processing of the public reads, applying fastp at Q25 and MiXCR, and retained in-frame beta chains. Each record represents a unique CDR3 protein, reported with the most common genes and DNA among its rows. The sample table shows 60,000 or so distinct CDR3 sequences, and about 26% are seen once. The ten most abundant clones make up 6% to 7% of the sample.

This specimen was PBMCs, taken before treatment. The receptors were gathered from a male donor with rectosigmoid adenocarcinoma.

Notes on this clonotype: With a far larger clone one base away, a read error is the likely cause. The chain couples TRBV7-8 to TRBJ2-1; D gene uncertain. V lost 5 bases to trimming and J lost 10 bases, with 9 bases between them. There are 11 residues in the CDR3. The germline V gene encodes CDR1 SGHVS and CDR2 FQNEAQ. CDR3 coding DNA: TGTGCCAGCAGCCCGAAGTACGAGCAGTTCTTC. This sequence encodes CASSPKYEQFF.

The V gene is TRBV28, the J gene TRBJ2-7, with 8 bases aligning to TRBD1. Germline CDR1 MDHEN, CDR2 SYDVKM. V shed 3 bases, J shed 2 bases, and the junction held 3 bases outside the gene matches. This CDR3 region has 14 residues. CDR3 residues: CASSFGTGTYEQYF. DNA of the CDR3: TGTGCCAGCAGTTTCGGGACAGGAACCTACGAGCAGTACTTC. Complete variable domain (other parts from reference TRBV28 and TRBJ2-7): DVKVTQSSRYLVKRTGEKVFLECVQDMDHENMFWYRQDPGLGLRLIYFSYDVKMKEKGDIPEGYSVSREKKERFSLILESASTNQTSMYLCASSFGTGTYEQYFGPGTRLTVT.

J is TRBJ2-7 and V is TRBV28; the D call may be TRBD1 or TRBD2 (5 bases each). V was shortened by 7 bases and J by 5 bases, with 15 bases between the two germline ends. This CDR3 spans 13 amino acids. Germline loops: CDR1 MDHEN, CDR2 SYDVKM. The CDR3 is CASITPGAHEQYF. The CDR3 DNA reads as TGTGCCAGCATCACACCCGGGGCCCACGAGCAGTACTTC.

The chain carries TRBV19 and TRBJ2-3, with 8 bases identical to TRBD1. The length of the CDR3 is 14 residues. V lost 6 bases and J lost 5; bases outside the gene matches: 7. Germline-derived CDR1 and CDR2 are LNHDA and SQIVND (reference sequence). This chain's CDR3 is CASSPGQAIDTQYF. The CDR3 DNA follows: TGTGCCAGTAGCCCGGGACAGGCGATAGATACGCAGTATTTT.

In regard to this clonotype: It differs at one base from a far larger clone, so likely a read error. The chain employs TRBV29-1 and TRBJ2-1; TRBD2 might be the D (5 bases). Germline V gene lookup returns CDR1 SQVTM and CDR2 ANQGSEA. This CDR3 is built from 12 residues. Trimming stripped 5 bases from V and 13 bases from J, with 18 bases between. The CDR3 nucleotides read TGCAGCGTTAACGGAGGCCAAGAGACCCAGTTCTTC. It specifies CSVNGGQETQFF.

This clonotype was detected only a few times. This chain uses TRBV20-1 with TRBJ2-7; 7 bases are shared with TRBD1. Germline trimming cut 6 bases from V and 1 base from J; bases unmatched to any gene: 9. The CDR3 has 14 residues. The germline V gene encodes CDR1 DFQATT and CDR2 SNEGSKA (reference sequence). CDR3 protein: CSAVVPQGSYEQYF. The CDR3 DNA sequence: TGCAGTGCCGTAGTCCCACAGGGGTCCTACGAGCAGTACTTC.

Comments on this clonotype: Only one base separates this from a far larger clonotype, so it likely reflects a read error. The chain links TRBV18 to TRBJ2-1; 8 bases agree with TRBD1. The CDR3 length is 15 residues. The junction had 11 bases not matched to a gene; V was cut back by 3 bases and J by 10 bases. The V gene's germline CDR1 is KGHSH and CDR2 LQKENI. CDR3 sequence reads: CASSPQHRGAYEQFF. Here the CDR3 DNA reads TGTGCCAGCTCACCGCAACACAGGGGGGCCTACGAGCAGTTCTTC.

This clonotype was seen many times. V is TRBV28 and J is TRBJ1-2, with D hard to call. In germline, CDR1 is MDHEN, CDR2 SYDVKM. The CDR3 runs 15 residues. Trimming shortened V by 7 bases and J by 3 bases, and 18 bases separated the two germline ends. The CDR3 region is CASNTPTEGYYGYTF. Written as DNA, the CDR3 is TGTGCCAGCAATACACCGACGGAAGGATACTATGGCTACACCTTC.

The chain couples TRBV3-1 to TRBJ2-1; 7 bases agree with TRBD1. CDR1 and CDR2 (germline): LGHDT, YNNKEL (reference sequence). The V segment lost 0 bases and the J segment 6 bases; nucleotides outside the gene matches: 11. This CDR3 spans 17 amino acids. The chain's CDR3 is CASSQDRGPAGINEQFF. The CDR3, as DNA: TGTGCCAGCAGCCAAGATAGGGGGCCGGCCGGTATCAATGAGCAGTTCTTC.

V is TRBV7-2 and J is TRBJ2-3, with 12 bases aligning to TRBD2. The germline CDR1 and CDR2 sequences are SGHTA and FQGNSA. This CDR3 region has 15 residues. V shed 6 bases and J 4 bases; nucleotides not matched to a gene: 5. The CDR3 bases are TGTGCCAGCAGTCGACTAGCGGGGGTGTCAGATACGCAGTATTTT. Amino acids: CASSRLAGVSDTQYF.

The sample holds many counts of this clonotype. The chain combines TRBV4-1 with TRBJ1-5; 9 bases match TRBD1. The V gene's germline CDR1 is MGHRA and CDR2 YSYEKL. The ends lost 0 bases at V and 2 bases at J; junction bases unmatched: 8. The CDR3 runs 18 residues. CDR3 nucleotide sequence: TGCGCCAGCAGCCAAGATCAGGGACAGGGTAGACGCAATCAGCCCCAGCATTTT. Amino acid sequence: CASSQDQGQGRRNQPQHF.

This clonotype has at least ten counts. The chain employs TRBV11-1 and TRBJ2-7; D perhaps matches TRBD2 (6 bases). V gave up 5 bases and J gave up 7 bases, with 21 bases separating them. Germline assignment: CDR1 SGHAT and CDR2 FQDESV (reference sequence). The CDR3 runs to 15 residues. The CDR3 nucleotides read TGTGCCAGCAGCCCCTGGACTACTACTGGACTGGAGCAGTACTTC. Protein sequence: CASSPWTTTGLEQYF.

This clonotype has at least ten counts. The rearrangement uses TRBV3-1 and TRBJ1-5, with a weak D call TRBD1 (5 bases). Per germline, CDR1 LGHDT and CDR2 YNNKEL (reference sequence). Between the trimmed V and J ends, which lost 3 bases and 1 base, there was a span of 7 bases. This CDR3 region has 14 residues. The CDR3 DNA follows: TGTGCCAGCAGCCACGGGGGAAGCAATCAGCCCCAGCATTTT. Translated: CASSHGGSNQPQHF.

The chain carries TRBV5-1 and TRBJ1-2; TRBD1 matches at 8 bases. CDR1 and CDR2 (germline): SGHRS, YFSETQ. CDR3 length: 13 amino acids. Trimming at V came to 4 bases and at J to 7 bases, leaving 6 bases not matched to a gene. In nucleotides, the CDR3 is TGCGCCAGCAGCGCGGACAGGGAAGGTGGCTACACCTTC. Amino acids: CASSADREGGYTF.

This clonotype was detected many times. This sequence joins TRBV4-3 and TRBJ1-6; D perhaps matches TRBD1 (5 bases). V was pared by 3 bases and J by 1 base, with 10 bases between. The germline gives CDR1 LGHNA, CDR2 YSLEER. The CDR3 length is 16 residues. The CDR3 protein is CASSQLQGSYNSPLHF. The CDR3 DNA reads as TGCGCCAGCAGCCAGCTGCAGGGATCCTATAATTCACCCCTCCACTTT.

This clonotype was counted at least ten times. This sequence joins TRBV6-1 and TRBJ2-2; D may match TRBD1 or TRBD2 (7 bases each). The CDR3 has 15 amino acids. Trimming took 5 bases from V and 0 from J, leaving 10 bases between them. Germline V gene data show CDR1 as MNHNS and CDR2 as SASEGT. The CDR3 nucleotides read TGTGCCAGCAGTAGCGGGACAGCGAACACCGGGGAGCTGTTTTTT. This gives the protein CASSSGTANTGELFF.

This clonotype was seen ten or more times. The chain recombines TRBV5-1 with TRBJ2-5; D gene unclear. The CDR3 totals 13 residues. Germline V gene sequence: CDR1 SGHRS, CDR2 YFSETQ. V lost 0 bases to trimming and J lost 1 base, with 4 bases between them. DNA for the CDR3: TGCGCCAGCAGCTTGGACAGCCAAGAGACCCAGTACTTC. Translating gives CASSLDSQETQYF.

This clonotype occurred many times. The J gene is TRBJ2-4, the V gene TRBV19, with 8 bases fitting TRBD1. Germline V CDR1 and CDR2: LNHDA, SQIVND (reference sequence). The CDR3 is made up of 16 amino acids. V lost 5 bases, J lost 9 bases, and 15 bases stayed unmatched. The CDR3: CASSARTSSGGGIQYF. The CDR3 DNA reads TGTGCCAGTAGTGCCAGAACCTCTTCAGGGGGCGGCATTCAGTACTTC.

To note about this clonotype: A far larger clone differs by one base, so this is likely a read error. The chain links TRBV10-3 to TRBJ2-1; 9 bases map to TRBD1. CDR3 length: 17 residues. Germline V gene lookup returns CDR1 ENHRY and CDR2 SYGVKD. The CDR3 DNA sequence: TGTGCCACCAGTGATCATCACAGGGGGCGTGGAAACAATGAGCAGTTCTTC. It translates to CATSDHHRGRGNNEQFF.

The table lists this clonotype with a few counts. The rearrangement links TRBV12-3 or TRBV12-4 to TRBJ1-2; TRBD1 is a possible D gene (5 bases). The CDR3 sequence is 13 residues long. V lost 4 bases, J lost 8 bases, and 14 bases lay in between. CDR3 protein: CASSSGPLLGYTF. The CDR3 DNA reads as TGTGCCAGCAGTTCGGGACCTCTTTTAGGCTACACCTTC.

This clonotype was seen once. This rearrangement joins TRBV12-3 or TRBV12-4 to TRBJ1-1; D remains ambiguous. Between the trimmed V and J ends, which lost 7 bases and 3 bases, there was a span of 12 bases. The CDR3 is 13 amino acids. DNA of the CDR3: TGTGCCAGCACCGCGGACGGGTACACTGAAGCTTTCTTT. Its protein is CASTADGYTEAFF.

Ten or more counts support this clonotype. The chain uses TRBV2 and TRBJ2-1; D is unclear. The germline V gene encodes CDR1 SNHLY and CDR2 FYNNEI. V was shortened by 4 bases and J by 5 bases, with 3 bases between the two germline ends. This CDR3 region has 11 residues. CDR3 protein: CASSGHNEQFF. The CDR3 DNA reads TGTGCCAGCAGTGGGCACAATGAGCAGTTCTTC.

This clonotype was recorded many times. The V gene is TRBV18, the J gene TRBJ2-2; 9 bases align to TRBD1. Trimming cost V 1 base and J 5 bases; bases outside gene matches: 8. Looked up from germline, CDR1 is KGHSH and CDR2 is LQKENI. CDR3 length: 17 residues. CDR3 in amino acids: CASSPQPGQGWTGELFF. Here the CDR3 DNA reads TGTGCCAGCTCACCACAGCCGGGACAGGGATGGACCGGGGAGCTGTTTTTT.

This clonotype was detected many times. The chain uses TRBV3-1 and TRBJ2-7, with TRBD2 matching 10 bases. CDR1 and CDR2 (germline): LGHDT, YNNKEL (reference sequence). V was pared by 0 bases and J by 4 bases, with 12 bases of the junction left unmatched. The CDR3 sequence is 18 residues long. Here the CDR3 reads CASSQDPGSGRTNYEQYF. The CDR3 region has the DNA TGTGCCAGCAGCCAAGATCCCGGTAGCGGGAGGACGAATTACGAGCAGTACTTC.

V is TRBV4-1 and J is TRBJ2-5; 7 bases agree with TRBD2. CDR3 length equals 15 residues. Germline V gene sequence: CDR1 MGHRA, CDR2 YSYEKL. V trimming: 0 bases; J trimming: 2 bases; junction bases outside the gene matches: 3. The CDR3 protein is CASSQDRLAQETQYF. The CDR3 coding sequence is TGCGCCAGCAGCCAAGATCGACTAGCTCAAGAGACCCAGTACTTC.

The V call is TRBV3-1, the J call TRBJ2-7; 9 nucleotides match TRBD2. This CDR3 spans 12 amino acids. V shed 7 bases and J 6 bases; nucleotides not matched to a gene: 4. Germline V gene lookup returns CDR1 LGHDT and CDR2 YNNKEL (reference sequence). CDR3 nucleotides: TGTGCCAGCAACGGCGGGAGGGGCGAGCAGTACTTC. Its protein product is CASNGGRGEQYF.

The chain joins TRBV27 to TRBJ2-1; tentatively, D is TRBD1 or TRBD2 (6 bases each). This CDR3 region has 13 residues. Trimming pared 6 bases from V and 7 bases from J, leaving 13 bases between. Germline assignment: CDR1 MNHEY and CDR2 SMNVEV (reference sequence). CDR3 sequence (DNA): TGTGCCAGCAGGAGGGGGGCCGGGAATGAGCAGTTCTTC. The encoded protein is CASRRGAGNEQFF.